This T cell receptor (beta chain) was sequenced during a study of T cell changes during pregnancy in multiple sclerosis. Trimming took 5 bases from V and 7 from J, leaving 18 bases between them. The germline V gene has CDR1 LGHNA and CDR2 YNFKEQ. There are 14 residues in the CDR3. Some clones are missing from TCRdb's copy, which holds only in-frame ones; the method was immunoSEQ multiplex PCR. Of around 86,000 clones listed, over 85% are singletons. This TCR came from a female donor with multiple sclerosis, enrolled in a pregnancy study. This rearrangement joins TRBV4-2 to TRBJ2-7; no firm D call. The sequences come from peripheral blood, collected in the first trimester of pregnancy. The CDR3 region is CASSADLGLGEQYF. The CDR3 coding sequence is TGTGCCAGCAGCGCAGATCTTGGCCTCGGGGAGCAGTACTTC.